This T cell receptor beta chain was captured in a study of memory CD4+ T cells and cytomegalovirus serostatus. Study summary: Donors were healthy Belgian adults, under ten CMV seropositive and under 30 seronegative. General study results and limits: The CMV-associated TCR signature appears largely within the CD4+ memory repertoire.

The repertoire was sequenced with immunoSEQ multiplex PCR; TCRdb's copy has only in-frame clones and lacks some. This repertoire shows tens of thousands of clones, 70% to 80% found once; its top ten account for 0.88%. The CDR3 loop spans 11 amino acids. Trimming took off 2 bases at V and 5 bases at J, with 2 bases between the two ends. Germline V gene lookup returns CDR1 MNHNS and CDR2 SASEGT. The sort gate was single viable CD3+CD4+CD8-CD45RO+ cells for memory CD4+ T cells. CD4+ T cells were isolated by positive magnetic selection. Of note for this clone: Its specificity is unknown.

The sequence derives from an adult in good health and CMV-seronegative. The J gene is TRBJ2-3, the V gene TRBV6-1; D ambiguous. The sample comprised memory CD4+ T cells from blood. CDR3 coding DNA: TGTGCCAGCAGTGAAATAGATACGCAGTATTTT. Protein product: CASSEIDTQYF.